The 23 T cell receptor beta chains listed next were all sequenced from one sample in a study of prognosis after radiotherapy for stage I lung cancer. TCR beta CDR3 amplification from genomic DNA was performed by two-round multiplex PCR. Primers specific to each TRBV and TRBJ gene were used in first-round PCR. TCRdb ran MiXCR on the multiplex PCR reads and lists one entry per CDR3 protein. The data contain fewer than 25,000 distinct CDR3 sequences, about 26% of them singletons. This specimen consisted of PBMCs, obtained before or after stereotactic body radiation therapy (not recorded which). The receptors here all came from a donor aged 50 or older with non-small cell lung cancer.

On this clonotype: A far larger clone differs by one base, so this is likely a read error. The genes are TRBV6-4 and TRBJ2-7; a possible D gene is TRBD2 (5 bases). Trimming stripped 5 bases from V and 0 bases from J, with 14 bases between. Germline-derived CDR1 and CDR2 are MRHNA and SNTAGT. There are 15 residues in the CDR3. The CDR3 DNA follows: TGTGCCAGCAGTTATAATAGCGCCGCCTCCTACGAGCAGTACTTC. Encoded protein: CASSYNSAASYEQYF.

The rearrangement uses TRBV6-5 and TRBJ2-7, with TRBD2 as a possible D gene (6 bases). The CDR3 is 15 residues long. V was cut by 4 bases and J by 5 bases, with 18 bases left in between. From germline, CDR1 is MNHEY and CDR2 SVGAGI. DNA for the CDR3: TGTGCCAGCAGTTTGGCCGGGAGCTCCTACAACGAGCAGTACTTC. Its translation: CASSLAGSSYNEQYF.

This clonotype was observed at least ten times. V usage is TRBV20-1 and J usage is TRBJ2-2, with TRBD1 matching over 9 bases. This CDR3 spans 15 amino acids. Trimming removed 4 bases from V and 5 bases from J; junction bases left unmatched: 8. The V gene's germline CDR1 is DFQATT and CDR2 SNEGSKA (reference sequence). CDR3 protein: CSATGQGSDTGELFF. In DNA, the CDR3 is TGCAGTGCTACCGGACAGGGGAGTGATACCGGGGAGCTGTTTTTT.

This clonotype was seen at least ten times. The genes are TRBV6-2 or TRBV6-3 and TRBJ2-1, with TRBD2 identical over 8 bases. The CDR3 is 14 amino acids. Losses at the gene ends were 2 bases for V and 8 bases for J; bases not matched to a gene: 5. Germline CDR1 and CDR2: MNHEY and SVGEGT. CDR3 sequence: CASSYPGGGDEQFF. The CDR3 DNA reads as TGTGCCAGCAGTTACCCGGGAGGGGGGGATGAGCAGTTCTTC.

This clonotype came up many times. The rearrangement joins TRBV6-2 or TRBV6-3 to TRBJ1-5; no firm D call. Germline CDR1 reads MNHEY; CDR2 reads SVGEGT. V dropped 3 bases and J dropped 6 bases, with 12 bases sitting between them. The CDR3 is 14 amino acids. This CDR3 reads CASSYSTDSQPQHF. For the CDR3, the DNA is TGTGCCAGCAGTTATTCCACAGATAGTCAGCCCCAGCATTTT.

This clonotype appeared many times. The CDR3 is CASSTETGGAEAFF. The CDR3 DNA reads TGTGCCAGCAGCACAGAAACAGGGGGCGCTGAAGCTTTCTTT. V and J are TRBV13 and TRBJ1-1, with TRBD1 identical over 9 bases. The CDR3 loop spans 14 amino acids. After removal of 5 bases from V and 6 bases from J, the junction contained 7 bases not matched to a gene. Per germline, CDR1 PRHDT and CDR2 FYEKMQ (reference sequence). Drawing the rest from reference TRBV13 and TRBJ1-1, the complete variable domain is AAGVIQSPRHLIKEKRETATLKCYPIPRHDTVYWYQQGPGQDPQFLISFYEKMQSDKGSIPDRFSAQQFSDYHSELNMSSLELGDSALYFCASSTETGGAEAFFGQGTRLTVV.

Many counts were recorded for this clonotype. V is TRBV12-3 or TRBV12-4 and J is TRBJ1-3; tentative D call: TRBD1 (6 bases). This CDR3 has 14 residues. V lost 7 bases and J lost 0, with 10 bases in between. Here the CDR3 reads CASNNRASGNTIYF. DNA for the CDR3: TGTGCCAGCAACAACAGGGCCTCTGGAAACACCATATATTTT.

In this sample, this clonotype turned up many times. The genes are TRBV20-1 and TRBJ2-1; 7 bases match TRBD2. CDR1 and CDR2 from the germline V gene are DFQATT and SNEGSKA (reference sequence). The CDR3 consists of 16 residues. Trimming cost V 3 bases and J 8 bases; bases outside gene matches: 16. Here the CDR3 DNA reads TGCAGTGCTAGGGGGCTACTCGCGGGAGATGTAGATGAGCAGTTCTTC. The encoded protein is CSARGLLAGDVDEQFF.

This clonotype has at least ten counts. The chain carries TRBV5-1 and TRBJ1-1; 7 bases are a match to TRBD1. Germline V gives CDR1 SGHRS, CDR2 YFSETQ. V shed 7 bases and J 0 bases; nucleotides not matched to a gene: 6. This CDR3 is built from 14 residues. CDR3 DNA: TGCGCCAGCTCACCGACAGGGATGAACACTGAAGCTTTCTTT. Its translation is CASSPTGMNTEAFF.

Ten or more counts support this clonotype. The rearrangement uses TRBV18 and TRBJ2-1; the match to TRBD1 covers 10 bases. The CDR3 totals 14 residues. Trimming cost V 4 bases and J 6 bases; bases outside gene matches: 3. CDR1 KGHSH and CDR2 LQKENI come from the germline V gene. The CDR3 DNA reads TGTGCCAGCTCACTAAGACAGGGGGCCAATGAGCAGTTCTTC. This codes for CASSLRQGANEQFF.

This clonotype has a count of ten or more. The chain carries TRBV28 and TRBJ2-7; D gene ambiguous. The CDR3 covers 14 residues. V lost 5 bases and J 2 bases, leaving 13 bases between the germline ends. Germline V gene data show CDR1 as MDHEN and CDR2 as SYDVKM. The CDR3 here is CASSTVIDAYEQYF. The CDR3 bases are TGTGCCAGCAGTACAGTGATTGATGCCTACGAGCAGTACTTC. Full variable domain (rest looked up from reference TRBV28 and TRBJ2-7): DVKVTQSSRYLVKRTGEKVFLECVQDMDHENMFWYRQDPGLGLRLIYFSYDVKMKEKGDIPEGYSVSREKKERFSLILESASTNQTSMYLCASSTVIDAYEQYFGPGTRLTVT.

V usage is TRBV27 and J usage is TRBJ2-6; 7 nucleotides line up with TRBD1. The CDR3 extends over 23 amino acids. V lost 6 bases and J lost 0; bases outside the gene matches: 26. The germline V gene encodes CDR1 MNHEY and CDR2 SMNVEV (reference sequence). The CDR3 loop is CASRLMLSGGVPGLCSGANVLTF. As DNA, the CDR3 is TGTGCCAGCAGACTTATGCTATCAGGGGGAGTCCCCGGGCTGTGCTCTGGGGCCAACGTCCTGACTTTC. The complete variable domain, with remaining parts taken from reference TRBV27 and TRBJ2-6, reads EAQVTQNPRYLITVTGKKLTVTCSQNMNHEYMSWYRQDPGLGLRQIYYSMNVEVTDKGDVPEGYKVSRKEKRNFPLILESPSPNQTSLYFCASRLMLSGGVPGLCSGANVLTFGAGSRLTVL.

This clonotype was seen a few times. This may arise from a read error, as a much more abundant clone is one base away. The chain uses TRBV6-2 or TRBV6-3 and TRBJ2-1, with D maybe TRBD1 (5 bases). Per the germline V gene, CDR1 is MNHEY and CDR2 is SVGEGT. V shed 7 bases and J shed 5 bases, with 12 bases lying between them. The CDR3 extends over 13 amino acids. CDR3 nucleotides: TGTGCCAGCATAAGGGGCCTGGACAATGAGCAGTTCTTC. Protein sequence: CASIRGLDNEQFF.

In this sample, this clonotype turned up many times. The chain has TRBV28 and TRBJ2-7; no definite D call. The CDR3 spans 12 residues. The germline V gene encodes CDR1 MDHEN and CDR2 SYDVKM. Trimming pared 3 bases from V and 11 bases from J, leaving 14 bases between. For the CDR3, the DNA is TGTGCCAGCAGTTTCCTATATAAGGTTAAGTACTTC. It is translated as CASSFLYKVKYF.

Worth noting for this clonotype: A far larger clone is just one base off, so this is likely a read error. The chain recombines TRBV7-8 with TRBJ2-6; D perhaps matches TRBD2 (5 bases). Germline V gene data show CDR1 as SGHVS and CDR2 as FQNEAQ. This CDR3 is 17 amino acids long. In DNA, the CDR3 is TGTGCCAGCAGCTCCCAGCCGGGAAGGACTGGGGACAACGTCCTGACTTTC. It yields the protein CASSSQPGRTGDNVLTF. Supplemented by reference TRBV7-8 and TRBJ2-6, the full variable domain reads GAGVSQSPRYKVAKRGQDVALRCDPISGHVSLFWYQQALGQGPEFLTYFQNEAQLDKSGLPSDRFFAERPEGSVSTLKIQRTQQEDSAVYLCASSSQPGRTGDNVLTFGAGSRLTVL.

This clonotype was counted ten times or more. The rearrangement links TRBV28 to TRBJ2-7; 15 bases match TRBD2. The CDR3 is made up of 20 amino acids. V lost 2 bases and J lost 3; bases outside the gene matches: 14. CDR1 is MDHEN, CDR2 SYDVKM, per germline. This CDR3 is CASSLKISGLAGGFNYEQYF. The CDR3 coding sequence is TGTGCCAGCAGTTTAAAAATTTCGGGACTAGCGGGAGGATTTAACTACGAGCAGTACTTC.

In the case of this clonotype: The likely explanation is a read error, given a far larger clone one base away. CDR3 protein: CASSLYRGAVDTQYF. The CDR3 nucleotides read TGTGCCAGCAGTCTCTACAGGGGGGCGGTGGATACGCAGTATTTT. The chain is built from TRBV2 and TRBJ2-3, with 8 bases matching TRBD1. This CDR3 has 15 residues. Looked up from germline, CDR1 is SNHLY and CDR2 is FYNNEI. J lost 6 bases, V lost 5 bases, and 10 bases had no gene match.

Ten or more counts support this clonotype. The chain recombines TRBV5-1 with TRBJ2-7, with D hard to call. Germline CDR1 and CDR2: SGHRS and YFSETQ. Trimming stripped 3 bases from V and 3 bases from J, with 7 bases between. This CDR3 spans 12 amino acids. The CDR3 nucleotides are TGCGCCAGCAGCTCCAGTTTCTACGAGCAGTACTTC. It specifies CASSSSFYEQYF.

The sample holds many counts of this clonotype. The chain is built from TRBV6-5 and TRBJ2-7, with 7 bases that match TRBD2. The J segment lost 1 base and the V segment lost 2 bases, leaving 2 bases of the junction unmatched. The CDR3 loop spans 14 amino acids. From germline, CDR1 is MNHEY and CDR2 SVGAGI. The CDR3 sequence: CASSYLAASYEQYF. DNA for the CDR3: TGTGCCAGCAGTTACCTAGCGGCGTCCTACGAGCAGTACTTC.

As to this clonotype: This CDR3 is missing its conserved last phenylalanine or tryptophan, likely due to a read error. The V call is TRBV7-2, the J call TRBJ1-5, with D possibly matching TRBD1 (5 bases). CDR3 length: 17 residues. From germline, CDR1 is SGHTA and CDR2 FQGNSA. With 4 bases removed from V and 5 bases from J, the gap between germline ends came to 21 bases. CDR3 sequence reads: CASSSWAYGVGDQPQHL. DNA for the CDR3: TGTGCCAGCAGCTCCTGGGCATACGGGGTAGGGGATCAGCCCCAGCATCTT.

This clonotype was detected ten times or more. This sequence joins TRBV12-3 or TRBV12-4 and TRBJ2-3, with 12 bases lining up with TRBD2. Trimming at V came to 4 bases and at J to 4 bases, leaving 3 bases not matched to a gene. CDR3 length: 15 amino acids. DNA of the CDR3: TGTGCCAGCAGTTCCCTAGCGGGAGGGCCAGATACGCAGTATTTT. Translated, it gives CASSSLAGGPDTQYF.

This clonotype was seen at least ten times. A junction boundary mismatches the germline segment, possibly from a read error. The CDR3 protein is CASSYGPSYEQYF. The CDR3 DNA reads TGTGCCAGCAGTTACGGCCCTTCCTACGAGCAATACTTC. The J gene is TRBJ2-7, the V gene TRBV6-5; no reliable D call. The CDR3 sequence is 13 residues long. CDR1 is MNHEY and CDR2 is SVGAGI in the germline V gene.

This clonotype was seen at least ten times. The V gene is TRBV9, the J gene TRBJ1-5; TRBD1 might be the D (5 bases). Germline assignment: CDR1 SGDLS and CDR2 YYNGEE. This CDR3 contains 14 residues. The V end lost 4 bases, the J end lost 2 bases, and 10 bases lay between the germline ends. CDR3 in amino acids: CASSRQGGNQPQHF. In nucleotides, the CDR3 is TGTGCCAGCAGCCGGCAGGGAGGCAATCAGCCCCAGCATTTT.